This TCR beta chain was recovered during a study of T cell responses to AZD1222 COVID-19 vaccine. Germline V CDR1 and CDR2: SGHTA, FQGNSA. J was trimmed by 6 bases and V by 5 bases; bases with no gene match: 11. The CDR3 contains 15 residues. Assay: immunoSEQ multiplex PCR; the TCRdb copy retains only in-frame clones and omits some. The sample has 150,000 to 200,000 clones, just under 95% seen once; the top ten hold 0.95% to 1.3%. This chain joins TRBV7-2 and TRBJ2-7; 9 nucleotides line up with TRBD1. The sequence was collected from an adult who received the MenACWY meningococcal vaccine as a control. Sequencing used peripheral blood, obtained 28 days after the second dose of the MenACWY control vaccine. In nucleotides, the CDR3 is TGTGCCAGCAGCCCAGCGGGACAGGGCCCCCTCGAGCAGTACTTC. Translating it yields CASSPAGQGPLEQYF.